This is a list of T cell receptor beta chains from one sample in a study of blood T cell repertoires in COVID-19. Libraries were prepared by immunoSEQ multiplex PCR; TCRdb keeps only in-frame clonotypes and omits some of them. The data hold 150,000 to 200,000 clones, with more than 75% observed a single time. The source material was peripheral blood. The receptor source for this set is a man in his forties with active or convalescent COVID-19. Each CDR3 is given with its conserved first and last residue. D genes are given only for firm matches. Not every row has a clone size; where given, it reads once, few, many or a size class.

clone size,J gene,V gene,D gene,CDR3 protein,CDR3 DNA
-,TRBJ1-1,TRBV6-5,-,CASTPAGGGEKAFF,TGTGCCAGCACCCCTGCGGGAGGAGGGGAAAAAGCTTTCTTT
-,TRBJ1-5,TRBV3-1/TRBV3-2,-,CASSQGANQPQHF,TGTGCCAGCAGCCAGGGGGCCAATCAGCCCCAGCATTTT
-,TRBJ1-4,TRBV2,TRBD1,CASRGDRGNEKLFF,TGTGCCAGCAGGGGGGACAGGGGAAATGAAAAACTGTTTTTT
-,TRBJ1-2,TRBV18,-,CASSPPGGRGSGYTF,TGTGCCAGCTCACCACCTGGGGGGCGCGGGAGTGGCTACACCTTC
-,TRBJ2-7,TRBV20-1,-,CSASPAGSDTYEQYF,TGCAGTGCTAGTCCAGCAGGGTCCGATACCTACGAGCAGTACTTC
-,TRBJ2-1,TRBV7-2,-,CASSLRGFYNEQFF,TGTGCCAGCAGCTTACGCGGGTTCTACAATGAGCAGTTCTTC
-,TRBJ2-3,TRBV5-4,-,CASRRHGGTDTQYF,TGTGCCAGCAGACGGCACGGGGGCACAGATACGCAGTATTTT
-,TRBJ2-7,TRBV4-1,-,CASSQEEQGSSYEQYF,TGCGCCAGCAGCCAAGAAGAACAGGGAAGCTCCTACGAGCAGTACTTC
-,TRBJ1-4,TRBV19,-,CASSNVAGEKLFF,TGTGCCAGTAGTAACGTGGCAGGGGAAAAACTGTTTTTT
-,TRBJ2-7,TRBV11-2,-,CASSLESGYEQYF,TGTGCCAGCAGCTTAGAGTCGGGGTACGAGCAGTACTTC
-,TRBJ2-1,TRBV5-1,-,CASSLAGVSTGNEQFF,TGCGCCAGCAGCTTGGCAGGGGTTTCTACGGGCAATGAGCAGTTCTTC
-,TRBJ2-7,TRBV6-2/TRBV6-3,TRBD1,CASSRTGEYEQYF,TGTGCCAGCAGTAGGACAGGGGAATACGAGCAGTACTTC
-,TRBJ2-7,TRBV15,TRBD2,CATSIDGTSGYEQYF,TGTGCCACCAGCATTGATGGGACTAGCGGCTACGAGCAGTACTTC
-,TRBJ1-2,TRBV19,-,CASSRQVRDGYTF,TGTGCCAGTAGCAGACAGGTACGAGATGGCTACACCTTC
-,TRBJ2-7,TRBV9,-,CASSPELSYEQYF,TGTGCCAGCAGCCCCGAACTCTCCTACGAGCAGTACTTC
-,TRBJ2-1,TRBV10-1,TRBD1,CASSDHFTGAQFF,TGCGCCAGCAGTGACCACTTTACAGGGGCGCAGTTCTTC
-,TRBJ2-7,TRBV6-5,-,CASSPPPGSYEQYF,TGTGCCAGCAGTCCCCCCCCGGGCTCCTACGAGCAGTACTTC
-,TRBJ2-5,TRBV7-2,TRBD2,CASSPLSRLAGGKETQYF,TGTGCCAGCAGCCCACTCTCCCGGCTAGCGGGGGGGAAAGAGACCCAGTACTTC
-,TRBJ2-5,TRBV24-1,-,CATSDSGQDETQYF,TGTGCCACCAGTGATTCAGGACAAGACGAGACCCAGTACTTC
-,TRBJ1-2,TRBV7-8,-,CASSRDSNYGYTF,TGTGCCAGCAGCCGGGACTCTAACTATGGCTACACCTTC
-,TRBJ1-4,TRBV28,TRBD1,CASSLQGAREKLFF,TGTGCCAGCAGTCTCCAGGGGGCGCGAGAAAAACTGTTTTTT
few,TRBJ2-1,TRBV28,-,CASSPLSPGENGYNEQFF,TGTGCCAGCAGCCCCCTCTCGCCGGGGGAAAACGGCTACAATGAGCAGTTCTTC
few,TRBJ1-6,TRBV30,-,CAWSEENHSPLHF,TGTGCCTGGAGCGAGGAGAATCATTCACCCCTCCACTTT
-,TRBJ2-5,TRBV5-1,TRBD1,CASSPPGTVGETQYF,TGCGCCAGCAGCCCACCCGGGACAGTGGGGGAGACCCAGTACTTC
-,TRBJ2-1,TRBV5-1,TRBD2,CASSLGSSGGFRGNEQFF,TGCGCCAGCAGCTTGGGTTCTAGCGGGGGCTTTAGGGGGAATGAGCAGTTCTTC
few,TRBJ2-2,TRBV5-8,TRBD1,CASRQTGAKNTGELFF,TGTGCCAGCAGACAGACAGGGGCCAAGAACACCGGGGAGCTGTTTTTT
-,TRBJ2-5,TRBV5-1,-,CASSVQGGQETQYF,TGCGCCAGCAGCGTCCAGGGTGGGCAAGAGACCCAGTACTTC
-,TRBJ1-2,TRBV5-6,-,CASSLAKGDYTF,TGTGCCAGCAGCTTGGCCAAGGGGGACTACACCTTC
-,TRBJ1-1,TRBV6-2/TRBV6-3,-,CASSTFRAPSVNTEAFF,TGTGCCAGCAGTACCTTCAGGGCACCCTCTGTGAACACTGAAGCTTTCTTT
-,TRBJ2-7,TRBV9,TRBD2,CASSRAGGGTYEQYF,TGTGCCAGCAGCAGGGCTGGCGGGGGGACCTACGAGCAGTACTTC
-,TRBJ1-3,TRBV7-6,TRBD1,CASSRHRDRVDNTIYF,TGTGCCAGCAGCCGACACCGGGACAGGGTCGACAACACCATATATTTT
-,TRBJ1-1,TRBV4-1,-,CASSQDGGAHRANTEAFF,TGCGCCAGCAGCCAAGATGGGGGGGCCCATCGGGCGAACACTGAAGCTTTCTTT
-,TRBJ1-5,TRBV10-3,TRBD1,CAISLDRDDQPQHF,TGTGCCATCAGCCTGGACAGGGATGATCAGCCCCAGCATTTT
once,TRBJ1-5,TRBV5-1,-,CASSLDGTEQPQHF,TGCGCCAGCAGCTTGGACGGTACCGAGCAGCCCCAGCATTTT
-,TRBJ1-2,TRBV7-3,-,CASSFGGGGYTF,TGTGCCAGCAGCTTCGGGGGTGGCGGCTACACCTTC
few,TRBJ2-7,TRBV5-1,TRBD1,CASSLTGTGAGEQYF,TGCGCCAGCAGCTTGACCGGGACAGGGGCCGGCGAGCAGTACTTC
-,TRBJ2-3,TRBV14,-,CASSHRGDTQYF,TGTGCCAGCAGCCATCGAGGAGATACGCAGTATTTT
-,TRBJ1-6,TRBV10-3,TRBD1,CAIGGTGNSPLHF,TGTGCCATCGGGGGGACAGGCAATTCACCCCTCCACTTT
-,TRBJ1-5,TRBV6-5,TRBD1,CATRTGGNQPQHF,TGTGCCACCCGTACAGGGGGCAATCAGCCCCAGCATTTT
-,TRBJ2-3,TRBV10-1,-,CASSESGGTDTQYF,TGCGCCAGCAGTGAGTCCGGGGGCACAGATACGCAGTATTTT
-,TRBJ1-2,TRBV5-1,-,CASSPYRGTNYGYTF,TGCGCCAGCAGCCCATATCGGGGAACTAACTATGGCTACACCTTC
-,TRBJ1-6,TRBV30,TRBD1,CAWDRENSPLHF,TGTGCCTGGGACAGGGAAAATTCACCCCTCCACTTT
-,TRBJ2-7,TRBV11-3,-,CASSLGPTYEQYF,TGTGCCAGCAGCTTAGGGCCCACCTACGAGCAGTACTTC
-,TRBJ2-2,TRBV5-4,-,CASSLEYSGDTGELFF,TGTGCCAGCAGCTTGGAATATTCAGGGGACACCGGGGAGCTGTTTTTT
-,TRBJ1-1,TRBV10-3,TRBD1,CAISGTGNTEAFF,TGTGCCATCAGTGGGACAGGGAACACTGAAGCTTTCTTT
-,TRBJ1-2,TRBV6-5,-,CASSRTENYGYTF,TGTGCCAGCAGCAGGACAGAGAACTATGGCTACACCTTC
-,TRBJ2-7,TRBV7-8,TRBD1,CASRTVTGQGWEQYF,TGTGCCAGCAGAACCGTAACCGGACAGGGATGGGAGCAGTACTTC
-,TRBJ1-6,TRBV5-6,-,CASSFTGPYNSPLHF,TGTGCCAGCAGCTTCACAGGGCCCTATAATTCACCCCTCCACTTT
-,TRBJ1-2,TRBV7-8,-,CASSLAPSTIANYGYTF,TGTGCCAGCAGCTTAGCGCCCTCCACTATAGCTAACTATGGCTACACCTTC
-,TRBJ2-7,TRBV21-1,-,CASSKEESGHYEQYF,TGTGCCAGCAGCAAAGAGGAAAGTGGGCACTACGAGCAGTACTTC
once,TRBJ1-1,TRBV6-1,-,CASSESSSNTEAFF,TGTGCCAGCAGTGAGTCCTCTAGTAACACTGAAGCTTTCTTT
once,TRBJ2-3,TRBV10-2,-,CASSAWGGTDTQYF,TGCGCCAGCAGCGCGTGGGGGGGCACAGATACGCAGTATTTT
-,TRBJ2-1,TRBV9,-,CASNPGHKLSYNEQFF,TGTGCCAGCAACCCAGGACACAAACTCTCCTACAATGAGCAGTTCTTC
-,TRBJ2-7,TRBV19,TRBD1,CARDPGQGLTGQYF,TGTGCCAGGGATCCGGGACAGGGACTGACTGGGCAGTACTTC
once,TRBJ1-1,TRBV7-8,-,CASSKFMNTEAFF,TGTGCCAGCAGCAAATTCATGAACACTGAAGCTTTCTTT
-,TRBJ2-7,TRBV2,TRBD1,CASGRDRGSYEQYF,TGTGCCAGCGGCAGGGACAGGGGCTCCTACGAGCAGTACTTC
-,TRBJ2-7,TRBV11-2,-,CASSLVSAGSYEQYF,TGTGCCAGCAGCTTAGTGTCCGCAGGTTCCTACGAGCAGTACTTC